The entry below describes one T cell receptor (beta chain). Its antigen is undetermined. This sample was taken from a study of radiation and T cells in renal cell carcinoma. Study results and caveats: Top tumor clonotypes rose in blood 2 weeks post-radiation, then contracted.

This CDR3 is built from 14 residues. CDR1 is WNHNN, CDR2 SYGVQD, per germline (reference sequence). The V end was cut by 3 bases, the J end by 2 bases, with 10 bases between. The time point here: baseline pretreatment blood. Treatment of the sample: 15 Gy SBRT to primary tumor, nephrectomy 4 weeks later. This renal cell carcinoma was of the clear cell type. The repertoire was sequenced with immunoSEQ multiplex PCR; TCRdb's copy has only in-frame clones and lacks some. This sample has 120,000 to 150,000 clones, with approximately 87% found just once. The TCR was taken from a woman aged 45-60 years with renal cell carcinoma. The gene calls are TRBV10-1 and TRBJ2-5; D call uncertain. The source material was blood, sampled from a patient whose treatment included radiotherapy and nephrectomy. The CDR3 loop is CASSDDGGQETQYF. CDR3 in DNA: TGCGCCAGCAGTGACGACGGTGGGCAAGAGACCCAGTACTTC.